This T cell receptor beta chain was recovered during a study of OX40 agonist ivuxolimab in advanced cancers. Background on the study: Dosing consisted of intravenous ivuxolimab at 0.01 to 10 mg/kg every 2 weeks. Recorded diagnoses for dose-escalation patients were hepatocellular carcinoma, melanoma, renal cell or head and neck cancer.

The length of the CDR3 is 18 residues. Trimming took 6 bases from V and 8 from J, leaving 26 bases between them. CDR1 is MDHEN and CDR2 is SYDVKM in the germline V gene. Sampling of blood occurred at baseline, cycle 4 day 1, and cycle 7 day 1. Using immunoSEQ multiplex PCR, the repertoire was profiled, and TCRdb retains in-frame clones only, with some absent. The data hold under 60,000 clones, with 85% to 90% observed a single time. Sequenced material: CD4+ or CD8+ T cells sorted from blood, taken in a trial of the OX40 agonist ivuxolimab. The V call is TRBV28, the J call TRBJ1-6; D perhaps matches TRBD1 (6 bases). The sequence came from an adult with an advanced solid tumor such as melanoma, head and neck, liver or kidney cancer. The CDR3, as DNA: TGTGCCAGCAGGGCGACAGGCTCTTGGGGATCGCGGGATTCACCCCTCCACTTT. Translating gives CASRATGSWGSRDSPLHF.